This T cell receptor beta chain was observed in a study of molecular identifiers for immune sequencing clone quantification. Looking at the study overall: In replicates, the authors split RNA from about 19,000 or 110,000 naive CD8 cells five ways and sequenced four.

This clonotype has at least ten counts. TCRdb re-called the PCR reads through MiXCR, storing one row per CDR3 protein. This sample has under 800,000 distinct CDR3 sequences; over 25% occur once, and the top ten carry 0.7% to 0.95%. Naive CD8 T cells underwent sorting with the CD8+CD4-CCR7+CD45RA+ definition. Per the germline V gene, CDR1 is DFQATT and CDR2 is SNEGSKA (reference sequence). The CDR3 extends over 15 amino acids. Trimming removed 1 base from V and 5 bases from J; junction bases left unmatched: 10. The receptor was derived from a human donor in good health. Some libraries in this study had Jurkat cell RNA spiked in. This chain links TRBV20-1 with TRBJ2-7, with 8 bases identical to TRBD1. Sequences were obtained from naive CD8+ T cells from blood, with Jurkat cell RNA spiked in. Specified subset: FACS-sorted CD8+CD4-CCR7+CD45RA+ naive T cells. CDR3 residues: CSARVPDRGPDEQYF. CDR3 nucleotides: TGCAGTGCTAGAGTGCCCGACAGGGGTCCTGACGAGCAGTACTTC.